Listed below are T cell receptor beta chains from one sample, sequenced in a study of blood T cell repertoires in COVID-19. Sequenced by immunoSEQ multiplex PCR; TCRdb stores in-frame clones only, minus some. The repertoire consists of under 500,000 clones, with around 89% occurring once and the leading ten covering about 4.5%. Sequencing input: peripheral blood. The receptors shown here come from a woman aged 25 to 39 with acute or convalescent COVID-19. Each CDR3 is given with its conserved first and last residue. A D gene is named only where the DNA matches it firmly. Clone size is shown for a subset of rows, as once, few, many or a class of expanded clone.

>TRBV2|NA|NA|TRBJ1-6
CASSGEDSPYSPLHF
TGTGCCAGCAGTGGGGAAGACAGCCCCTATTCACCCCTCCACTTT
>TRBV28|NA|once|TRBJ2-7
CASGLGPEQYF
TGTGCCAGCGGACTCGGGCCCGAGCAGTACTTC
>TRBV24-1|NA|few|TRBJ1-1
CATSDFSNQAFF
TGTGCCACCAGTGATTTTTCCAATCAAGCTTTCTTT
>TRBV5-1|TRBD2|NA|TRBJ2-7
CASSWNSGDYEQYF
TGCGCCAGCAGCTGGAATAGCGGGGACTACGAGCAGTACTTC
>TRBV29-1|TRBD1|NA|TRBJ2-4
CSLSWPEQGAPKNIQYF
TGCAGCCTCTCATGGCCCGAACAGGGGGCTCCCAAAAACATTCAGTACTTC
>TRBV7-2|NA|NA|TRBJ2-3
CASIKKWGRADTQYF
TGTGCCAGCATCAAAAAGTGGGGGCGTGCAGATACGCAGTATTTT
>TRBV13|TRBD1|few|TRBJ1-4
CASGQGGSGNEKLFF
TGTGCCAGCGGCCAGGGGGGATCGGGTAATGAAAAACTGTTTTTT
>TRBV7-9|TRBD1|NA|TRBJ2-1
CASSRVGSGQGSNEQFF
TGTGCCAGCAGCCGAGTTGGTTCGGGACAGGGATCGAATGAGCAGTTCTTC
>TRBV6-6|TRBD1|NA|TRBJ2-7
CASQTPGQGANEQYF
TGTGCCAGCCAAACACCGGGACAGGGGGCTAACGAGCAGTACTTC
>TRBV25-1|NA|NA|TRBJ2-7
CASSESPWGDSYEQYF
TGTGCCAGCAGCGAGTCGCCTTGGGGAGATTCCTACGAGCAGTACTTC
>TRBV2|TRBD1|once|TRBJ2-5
CASKLPGQGQETQYF
TGTGCCAGCAAACTACCGGGACAGGGGCAAGAGACCCAGTACTTC
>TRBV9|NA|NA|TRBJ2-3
CASSRDSQDTQYF
TGTGCCAGCAGCCGGGACTCGCAAGATACGCAGTATTTT
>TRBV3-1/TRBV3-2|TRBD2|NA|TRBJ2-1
CASSHVGRGVLNEQFF
TGTGCCAGCAGCCACGTAGGACGGGGGGTGCTCAATGAGCAGTTCTTC
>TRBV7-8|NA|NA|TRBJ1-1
CASSYYGRDNEAFF
TGTGCCAGCAGCTACTACGGCAGGGATAATGAAGCTTTCTTT
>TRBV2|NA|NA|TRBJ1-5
CASSEATGTGQPQHF
TGTGCCAGCAGTGAAGCAACGGGTACCGGACAGCCCCAGCATTTT
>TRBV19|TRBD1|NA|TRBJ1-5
CASSSLGQGNFGNQPQHF
TGTGCCAGTAGTAGCCTGGGACAGGGGAATTTTGGCAATCAGCCCCAGCATTTT
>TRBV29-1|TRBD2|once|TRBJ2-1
CSVELLAGVNNEQFF
TGCAGCGTTGAATTACTAGCGGGGGTGAACAATGAGCAGTTCTTC
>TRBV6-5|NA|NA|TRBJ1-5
CASNPGQTSNQPQHF
TGTGCCAGCAATCCGGGACAAACTAGCAATCAGCCCCAGCATTTT
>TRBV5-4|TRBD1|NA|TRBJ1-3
CASGDRENTIYF
TGTGCCAGCGGCGACAGGGAAAACACCATATATTTT
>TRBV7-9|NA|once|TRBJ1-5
CASSFNSNQPQHF
TGTGCCAGCAGCTTTAATAGCAATCAGCCCCAGCATTTT
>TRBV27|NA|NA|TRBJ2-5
CASSLSPGETQYF
TGTGCCAGCAGTTTATCGCCGGGGGAGACCCAGTACTTC
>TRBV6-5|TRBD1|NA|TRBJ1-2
CASSRDRDPSYGYTF
TGTGCCAGCAGCCGGGACAGGGACCCATCTTATGGCTACACCTTC
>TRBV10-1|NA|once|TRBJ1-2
CASSERQSDQGYGYTF
TGCGCCAGCAGTGAGCGCCAGTCGGACCAGGGCTATGGCTACACCTTC
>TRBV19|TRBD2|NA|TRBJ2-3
CATSQGLAGTDTQYF
TGTGCCACCTCCCAGGGACTAGCGGGAACAGATACGCAGTATTTT
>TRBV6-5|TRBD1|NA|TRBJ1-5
CASSTGGGNQPQHF
TGTGCCAGCAGTACAGGGGGCGGCAATCAGCCCCAGCATTTT
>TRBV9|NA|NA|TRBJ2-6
CASSPIGASSGANVLTF
TGTGCCAGCAGCCCCATTGGGGCTAGCTCTGGGGCCAACGTCCTGACTTTC
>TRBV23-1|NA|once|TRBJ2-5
CASSQEGAETQYF
TGCGCCAGCAGTCAGGAGGGGGCCGAGACCCAGTACTTC
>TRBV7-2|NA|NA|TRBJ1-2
CASSSGGPNYGYTF
TGTGCCAGCAGCTCCGGGGGACCGAACTATGGCTACACCTTC
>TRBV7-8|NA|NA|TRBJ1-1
CASSFVLARSNTEAFF
TGTGCCAGCAGCTTCGTCCTGGCGAGGTCTAACACTGAAGCTTTCTTT
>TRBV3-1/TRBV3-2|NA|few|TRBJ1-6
CASSQTKSPLHF
TGTGCCAGCAGCCAAACTAAGTCACCCCTCCACTTT
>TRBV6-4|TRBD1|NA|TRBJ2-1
CASSAGQGDNEQFF
TGTGCCAGCAGTGCTGGACAGGGAGACAATGAGCAGTTCTTC
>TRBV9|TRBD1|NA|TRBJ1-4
CASSVEFWLGGQGVRIEKLFF
TGTGCCAGCAGCGTAGAATTCTGGTTGGGGGGACAGGGGGTTCGCATAGAAAAACTGTTTTTT
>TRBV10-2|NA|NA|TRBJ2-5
CASSESLGGLETQYF
TGCGCCAGCAGTGAGTCTCTGGGGGGACTAGAGACCCAGTACTTC
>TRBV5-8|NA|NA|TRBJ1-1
CASSLESPGQGWRMNTEAFF
TGTGCCAGCAGCTTGGAGTCTCCCGGGCAGGGATGGCGCATGAACACTGAAGCTTTCTTT
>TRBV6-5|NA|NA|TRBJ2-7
CASRPLGVYEQYF
TGTGCCAGCAGACCCCTGGGAGTTTACGAGCAGTACTTC
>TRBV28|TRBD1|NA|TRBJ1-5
CASSQGGTNQPQHF
TGTGCCAGCAGTCAGGGGGGTACCAATCAGCCCCAGCATTTT
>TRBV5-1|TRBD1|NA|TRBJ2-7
CASSLGGTARSYEQYF
TGCGCCAGCAGCTTGGGAGGGACAGCTCGTAGCTACGAGCAGTACTTC
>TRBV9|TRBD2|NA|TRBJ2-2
CASSVGSSGGAGELFF
TGTGCCAGCAGCGTAGGCTCTAGCGGGGGGGCCGGGGAGCTGTTTTTT